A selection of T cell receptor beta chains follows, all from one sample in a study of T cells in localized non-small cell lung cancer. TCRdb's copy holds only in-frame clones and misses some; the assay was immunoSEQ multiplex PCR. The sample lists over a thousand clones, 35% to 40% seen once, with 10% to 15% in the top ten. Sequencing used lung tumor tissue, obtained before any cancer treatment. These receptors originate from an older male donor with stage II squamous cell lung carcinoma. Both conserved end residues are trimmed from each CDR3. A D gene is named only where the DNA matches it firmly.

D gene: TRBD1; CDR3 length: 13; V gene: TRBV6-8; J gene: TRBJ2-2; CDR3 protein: ASSERTGNTGELF
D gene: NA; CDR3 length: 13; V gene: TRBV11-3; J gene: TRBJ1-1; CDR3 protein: ASSLYGGGNTEAF
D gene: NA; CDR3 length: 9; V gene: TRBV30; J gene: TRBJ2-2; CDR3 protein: AWSHFSGLF
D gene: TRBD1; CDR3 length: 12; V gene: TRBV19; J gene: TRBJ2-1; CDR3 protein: ASSLRDRVNEQF
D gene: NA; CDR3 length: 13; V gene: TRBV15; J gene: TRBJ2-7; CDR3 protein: ATSRDSDLNYEQY
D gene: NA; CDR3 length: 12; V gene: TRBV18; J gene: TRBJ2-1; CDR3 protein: ASSPVARINEQF
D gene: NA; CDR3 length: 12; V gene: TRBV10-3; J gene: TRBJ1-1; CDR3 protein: ASSFGGGSTEAF
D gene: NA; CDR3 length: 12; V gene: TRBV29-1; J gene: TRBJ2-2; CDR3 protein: SVGGTTNTGELF
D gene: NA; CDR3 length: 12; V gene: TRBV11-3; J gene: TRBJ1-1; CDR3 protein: ASSEGTGNTEAF
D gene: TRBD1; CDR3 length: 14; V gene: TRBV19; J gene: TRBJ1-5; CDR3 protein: ASSDFGTGFNQPQH
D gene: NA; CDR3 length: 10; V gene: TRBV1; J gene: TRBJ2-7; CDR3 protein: ASSPNNYEQY
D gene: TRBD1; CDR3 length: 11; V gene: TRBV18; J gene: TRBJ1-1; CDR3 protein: ASSPPGTAGHH
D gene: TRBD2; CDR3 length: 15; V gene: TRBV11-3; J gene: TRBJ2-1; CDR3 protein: ASSLVGQRGAPGEQF
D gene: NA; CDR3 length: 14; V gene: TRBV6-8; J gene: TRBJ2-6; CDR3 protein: ASSLGSVSGANVLT
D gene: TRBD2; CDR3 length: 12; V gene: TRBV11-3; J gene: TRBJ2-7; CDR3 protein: ASSPTSGSHEQY
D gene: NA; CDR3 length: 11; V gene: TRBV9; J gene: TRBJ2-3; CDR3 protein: ASSVGSTDTQY
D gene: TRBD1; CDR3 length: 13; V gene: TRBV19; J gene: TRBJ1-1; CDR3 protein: ASSIRGQGNTEAF
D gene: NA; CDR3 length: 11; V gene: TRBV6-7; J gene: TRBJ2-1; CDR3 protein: ASRRSWYNEQF
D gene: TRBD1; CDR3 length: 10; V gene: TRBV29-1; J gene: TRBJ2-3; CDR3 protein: SVGQVRDTQY
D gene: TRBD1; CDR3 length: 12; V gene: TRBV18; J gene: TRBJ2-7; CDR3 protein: ASSQSTQGNEQY
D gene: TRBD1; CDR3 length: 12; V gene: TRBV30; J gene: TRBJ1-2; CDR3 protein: AWSRTGTSEGYT
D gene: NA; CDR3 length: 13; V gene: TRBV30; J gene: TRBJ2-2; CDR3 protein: AWSRETANTGELF
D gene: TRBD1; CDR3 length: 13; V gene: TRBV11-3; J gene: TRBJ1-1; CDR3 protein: ASSLPGTGYTEAF
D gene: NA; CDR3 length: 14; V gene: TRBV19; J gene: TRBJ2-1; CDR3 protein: ASSISGGSSYNEQF
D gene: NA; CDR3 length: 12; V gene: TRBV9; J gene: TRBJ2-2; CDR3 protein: ASSEGSYTGELF
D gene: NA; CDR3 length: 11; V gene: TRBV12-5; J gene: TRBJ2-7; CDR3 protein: PARSGHFYEQY
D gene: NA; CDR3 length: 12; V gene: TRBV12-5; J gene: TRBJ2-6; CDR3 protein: ASGLLSGANVLT
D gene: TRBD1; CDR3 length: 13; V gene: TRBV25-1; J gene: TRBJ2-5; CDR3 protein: ASSAGRGYQETQY
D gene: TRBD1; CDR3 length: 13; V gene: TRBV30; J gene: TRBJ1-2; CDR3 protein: AWSVPGQVHLGYT
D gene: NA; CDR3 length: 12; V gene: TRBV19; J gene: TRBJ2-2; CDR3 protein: ASGGRGDTGELF
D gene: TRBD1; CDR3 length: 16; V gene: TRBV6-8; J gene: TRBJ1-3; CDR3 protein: ASSYLKPGQFSGNTIY
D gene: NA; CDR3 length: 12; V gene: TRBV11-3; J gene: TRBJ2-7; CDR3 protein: ASSSRGVTYEQY
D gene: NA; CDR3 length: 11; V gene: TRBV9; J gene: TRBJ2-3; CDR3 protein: ASSVAYTDTQY
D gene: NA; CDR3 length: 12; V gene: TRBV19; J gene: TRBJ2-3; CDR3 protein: ASSPGTHMDTQY
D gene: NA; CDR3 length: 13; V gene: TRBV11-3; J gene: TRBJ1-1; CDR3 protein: ASSLGSGWGTEAF
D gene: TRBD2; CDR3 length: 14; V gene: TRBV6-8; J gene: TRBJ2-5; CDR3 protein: ASSYGTSGSTETQY
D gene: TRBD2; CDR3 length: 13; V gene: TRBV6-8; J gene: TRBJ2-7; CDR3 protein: ASSYRRTSGYEQY
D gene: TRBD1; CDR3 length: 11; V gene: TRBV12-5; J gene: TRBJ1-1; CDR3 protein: ASGHQDRGEAF